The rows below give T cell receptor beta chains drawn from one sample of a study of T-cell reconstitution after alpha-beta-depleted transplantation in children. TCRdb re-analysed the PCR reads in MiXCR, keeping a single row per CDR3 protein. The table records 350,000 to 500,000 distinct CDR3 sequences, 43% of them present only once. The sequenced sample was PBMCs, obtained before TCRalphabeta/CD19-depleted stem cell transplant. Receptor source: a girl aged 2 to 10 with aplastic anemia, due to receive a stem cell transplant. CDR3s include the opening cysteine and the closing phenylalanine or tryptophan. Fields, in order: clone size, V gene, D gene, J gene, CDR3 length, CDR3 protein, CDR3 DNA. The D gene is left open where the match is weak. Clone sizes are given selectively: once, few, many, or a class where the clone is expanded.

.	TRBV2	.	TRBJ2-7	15	CASSEPAPRVDEQYF	TGTGCCAGCAGTGAACCGGCCCCTAGGGTCGACGAGCAGTACTTC
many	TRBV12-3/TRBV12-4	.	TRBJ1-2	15	CASSSRASRAYGYTF	TGTGCCAGCAGTTCACGGGCCTCCAGGGCCTATGGCTACACCTTC
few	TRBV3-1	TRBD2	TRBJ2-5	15	CASSLRTSGGETQYF	TGTGCCAGCAGCCTCCGGACTAGCGGGGGGGAGACCCAGTACTTC
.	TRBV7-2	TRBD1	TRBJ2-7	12	CASSLGGQEQYF	TGTGCCAGCAGCTTAGGGGGACAGGAGCAGTACTTC
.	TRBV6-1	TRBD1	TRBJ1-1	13	CASRRQGGTEAFF	TGTGCCAGCAGGAGACAGGGGGGCACTGAAGCTTTCTTT
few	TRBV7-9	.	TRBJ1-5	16	CASSLQSGVSNQPQHF	TGTGCCAGCAGCCTCCAGTCAGGGGTTAGCAATCAGCCCCAGCATTTT
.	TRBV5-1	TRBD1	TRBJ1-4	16	CASSPGTGGIMMKLFF	TGCGCCAGCAGCCCCGGGACAGGGGGGATAATGATGAAACTGTTTTTT
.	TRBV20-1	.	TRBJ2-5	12	CSARGGKETQYF	TGCAGTGCTAGGGGGGGAAAAGAGACCCAGTACTTC
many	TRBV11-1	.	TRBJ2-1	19	CASSYDSPLTRSSYNEQFF	TGTGCCAGCAGCTATGACAGTCCCCTTACTAGGAGCTCCTACAATGAGCAGTTCTTC
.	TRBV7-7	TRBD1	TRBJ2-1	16	CASSFGDRGIYNEQFF	TGTGCTAGCAGCTTCGGGGACAGGGGGATCTACAATGAGCAGTTCTTC
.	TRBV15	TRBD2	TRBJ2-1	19	CATSRDRGGRSGRTNEQFF	TGTGCCACCAGCAGAGATAGGGGGGGGCGGAGCGGGAGAACGAATGAGCAGTTCTTC
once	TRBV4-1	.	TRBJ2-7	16	CASSQGEGERVGEQYF	TGCGCCAGCAGCCAAGGGGAAGGGGAGAGGGTTGGTGAGCAGTACTTC
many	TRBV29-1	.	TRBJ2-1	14	CSAPGTQLDNEQFF	TGCAGCGCCCCCGGGACACAACTAGACAATGAGCAGTTCTTC
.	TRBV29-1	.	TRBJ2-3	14	CSVPGHLFTDTQYF	TGCAGCGTTCCGGGACACCTTTTCACAGATACGCAGTATTTT
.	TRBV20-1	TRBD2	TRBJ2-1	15	CSARGREGRYNEQFF	TGCAGTGCTAGAGGGCGGGAGGGCCGTTACAATGAGCAGTTCTTC
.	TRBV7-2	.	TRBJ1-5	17	CASSLPNWALTNQPQHF	TGTGCCAGCAGCTTACCCAATTGGGCCCTAACCAATCAGCCCCAGCATTTT
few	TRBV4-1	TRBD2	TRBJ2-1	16	CASSQEQTSGKREQFF	TGCGCCAGCAGCCAAGAGCAGACTAGCGGGAAGAGGGAGCAGTTCTTC
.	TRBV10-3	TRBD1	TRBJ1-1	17	CAISEPSRQGMNTEAFF	TGTGCCATCAGTGAGCCCTCACGACAGGGGATGAACACTGAAGCTTTCTTT
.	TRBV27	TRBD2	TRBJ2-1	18	CASSSGTKLAGGNNEQFF	TGTGCCAGCAGTTCTGGTACTAAACTAGCGGGAGGGAACAATGAGCAGTTCTTC
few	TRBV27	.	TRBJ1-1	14	CASSLRGVGTEAFF	TGTGCCAGCAGTTTACGGGGTGTAGGTACTGAAGCTTTCTTT
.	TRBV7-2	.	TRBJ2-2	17	CASSLVPGPWGTGELFF	TGTGCCAGCAGCTTAGTACCCGGGCCGTGGGGAACCGGGGAGCTGTTTTTT
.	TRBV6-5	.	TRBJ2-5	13	CASSLPGGKTQYF	TGTGCCAGCAGCTTACCTGGGGGGAAGACCCAGTACTTC